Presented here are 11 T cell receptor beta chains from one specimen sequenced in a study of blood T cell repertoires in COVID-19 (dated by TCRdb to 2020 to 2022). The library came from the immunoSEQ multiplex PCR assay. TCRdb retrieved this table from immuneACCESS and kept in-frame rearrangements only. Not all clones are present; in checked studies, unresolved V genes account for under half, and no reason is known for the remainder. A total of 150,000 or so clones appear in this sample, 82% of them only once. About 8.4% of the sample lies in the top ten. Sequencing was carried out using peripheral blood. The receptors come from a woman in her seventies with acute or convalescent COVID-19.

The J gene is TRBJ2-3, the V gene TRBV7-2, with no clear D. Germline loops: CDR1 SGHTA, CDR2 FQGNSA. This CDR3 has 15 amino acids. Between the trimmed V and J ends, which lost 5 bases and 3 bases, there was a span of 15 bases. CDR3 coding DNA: TGTGCCAGCAGCCCCGGTTGGAGTAGTACAGATACGCAGTATTTT. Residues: CASSPGWSSTDTQYF.

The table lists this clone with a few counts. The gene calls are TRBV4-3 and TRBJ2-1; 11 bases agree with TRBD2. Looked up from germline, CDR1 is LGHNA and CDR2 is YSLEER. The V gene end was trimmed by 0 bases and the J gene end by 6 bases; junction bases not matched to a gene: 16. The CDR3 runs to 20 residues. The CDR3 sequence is CASSQDLTSGSSGPANEQFF. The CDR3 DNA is TGCGCCAGCAGCCAAGATCTAACTAGCGGGAGTTCTGGCCCCGCCAATGAGCAGTTCTTC.

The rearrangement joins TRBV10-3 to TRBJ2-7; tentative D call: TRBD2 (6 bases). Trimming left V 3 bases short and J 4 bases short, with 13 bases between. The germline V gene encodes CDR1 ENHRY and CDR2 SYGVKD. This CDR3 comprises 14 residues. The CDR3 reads CAISDPGRTYEQYF. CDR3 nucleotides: TGTGCCATCAGTGACCCCGGGAGAACGTACGAGCAGTACTTC.

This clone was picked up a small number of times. DNA for the CDR3: TGCGCCAGCAGCCAAGAGGGCGCTAGCCGGGCAGGAGATACGCAGTATTTT. Residues: CASSQEGASRAGDTQYF. The chain links TRBV4-1 to TRBJ2-3, with D possibly being TRBD2 (5 bases). With 0 bases removed from V and 5 bases from J, the gap between germline ends came to 18 bases. From germline, CDR1 is MGHRA and CDR2 YSYEKL. The CDR3 has 17 amino acids.

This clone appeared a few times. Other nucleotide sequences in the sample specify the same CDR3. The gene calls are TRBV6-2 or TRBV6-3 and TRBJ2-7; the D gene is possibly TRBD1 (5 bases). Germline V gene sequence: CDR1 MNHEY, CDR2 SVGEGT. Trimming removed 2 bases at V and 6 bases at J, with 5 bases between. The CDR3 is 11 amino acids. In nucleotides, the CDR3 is TGTGCCAGCAGTTACAGGGGCGAGCAGTACTTC. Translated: CASSYRGEQYF.

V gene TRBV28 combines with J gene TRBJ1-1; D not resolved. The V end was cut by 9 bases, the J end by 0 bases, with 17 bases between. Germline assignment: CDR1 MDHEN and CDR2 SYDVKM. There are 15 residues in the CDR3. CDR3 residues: CASAVIGVMNTEAFF. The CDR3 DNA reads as TGTGCCAGTGCGGTGATCGGGGTTATGAACACTGAAGCTTTCTTT.

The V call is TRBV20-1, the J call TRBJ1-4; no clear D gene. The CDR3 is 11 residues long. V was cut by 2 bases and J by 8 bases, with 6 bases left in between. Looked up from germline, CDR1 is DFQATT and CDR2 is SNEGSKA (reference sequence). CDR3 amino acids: CSARQVEKLFF. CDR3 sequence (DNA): TGCAGTGCTAGACAGGTAGAAAAACTGTTTTTT.

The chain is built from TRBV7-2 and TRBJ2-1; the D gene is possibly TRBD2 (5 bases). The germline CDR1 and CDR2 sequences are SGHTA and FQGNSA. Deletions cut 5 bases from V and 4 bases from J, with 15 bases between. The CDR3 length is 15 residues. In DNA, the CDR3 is TGTGCCAGCAGCGACTGGACGGGGATTTACAATGAGCAGTTCTTC. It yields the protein CASSDWTGIYNEQFF.

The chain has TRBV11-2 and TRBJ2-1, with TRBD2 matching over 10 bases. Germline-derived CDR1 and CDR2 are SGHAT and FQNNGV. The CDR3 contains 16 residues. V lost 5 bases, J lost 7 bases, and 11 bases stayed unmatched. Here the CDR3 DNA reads TGTGCCAGCAGCCCCCCCGGGGGACTAGCGTCAAATGAGCAGTTCTTC. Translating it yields CASSPPGGLASNEQFF.

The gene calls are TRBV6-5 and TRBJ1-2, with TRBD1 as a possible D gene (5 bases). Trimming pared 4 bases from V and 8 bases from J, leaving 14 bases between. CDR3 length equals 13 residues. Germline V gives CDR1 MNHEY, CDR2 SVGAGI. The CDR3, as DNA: TGTGCCAGCAGTTTCCAGGGAGGATACGGCTACACCTTC. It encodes CASSFQGGYGYTF.

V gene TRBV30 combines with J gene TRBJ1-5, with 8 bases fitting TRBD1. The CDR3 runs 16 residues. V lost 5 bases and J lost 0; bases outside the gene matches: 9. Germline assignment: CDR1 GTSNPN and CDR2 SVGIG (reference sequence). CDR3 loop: CAWGGQGGGSNQPQHF. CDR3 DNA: TGTGCCTGGGGTGGACAGGGCGGAGGTAGCAATCAGCCCCAGCATTTT.